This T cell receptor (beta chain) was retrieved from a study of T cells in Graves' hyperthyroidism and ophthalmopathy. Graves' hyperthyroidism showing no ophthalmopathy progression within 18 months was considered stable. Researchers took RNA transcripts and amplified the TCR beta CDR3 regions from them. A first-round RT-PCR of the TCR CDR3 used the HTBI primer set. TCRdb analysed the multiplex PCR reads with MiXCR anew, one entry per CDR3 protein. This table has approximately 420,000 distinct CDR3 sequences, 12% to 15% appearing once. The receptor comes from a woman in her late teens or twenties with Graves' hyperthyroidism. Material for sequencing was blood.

The CDR3 protein is CSATLRGRAEQYF. Written as DNA, the CDR3 is TGCAGTGCTACTCTGCGCGGGAGGGCCGAGCAGTACTTC. J is TRBJ2-7 and V is TRBV20-1; 9 bases fit TRBD2. V lost 4 bases, J lost 6 bases, and 7 bases stayed unmatched. The CDR3 covers 13 residues. The germline gives CDR1 DFQATT, CDR2 SNEGSKA (reference sequence).